Listed here is a single TCR beta chain. TCRdb redid the calling of the RT-PCR reads with MiXCR, one entry per CDR3 protein. The table lists about 26,000 distinct CDR3 sequences, over 7% of them singletons. The length of the CDR3 is 14 residues. Germline CDR1 SSHAT, CDR2 FNYEAQ (reference sequence). With 5 bases removed from V and 4 bases from J, the gap between germline ends came to 15 bases. The data stem from a study of patients and donors after allogeneic stem cell transplantation. The sequenced sample was blood, either unsorted or a sorted T cell fraction (not recorded which). This TCR came from a human donor who was either an allogeneic HSCT recipient or a stem cell or donor lymphocyte infusion donor (not recorded which). It is not recorded whose cells these are; they may come from a transplant donor. The chain links TRBV7-7 to TRBJ2-7, with D perhaps TRBD1 (6 bases). The CDR3 DNA reads TGTGCCAGCAGCCCCCTACGGCAGGGGTACGAGCAGTACTTC. It encodes CASSPLRQGYEQYF.